This TCR beta chain was captured in a study of PD-1 blockade in classical Hodgkin lymphoma. Study-wide results and limits: Baseline TCR diversity was reportedly lower in newly diagnosed patients than in healthy donors. It was reported as lower still in relapsed/refractory patients. Complete responders showed a baseline diversity that resembled the diversity of newly diagnosed patients. Reasons behind the repertoire differences stay unclear, perhaps disease activity or earlier therapy.

Sequencing was performed with immunoSEQ multiplex PCR; in TCRdb, only in-frame clones are kept and a portion is missing. This sample has over 25,000 clones, with 75% to 90% found just once. Exposure to brentuximab vedotin varied, and each patient had relapsed following autologous stem cell transplantation. A note on this clone: Its specificity is not known.

The clonotype comes from a human donor with classical Hodgkin lymphoma. Specimen: peripheral blood mononuclear cells (PBMCs), collected before the second cycle of nivolumab.

CDR3 nucleotides: TGTGCCAGCAGTGAAACCGGGACAGGACCCTACAATGAGCAGTTCTTC. This gives the protein CASSETGTGPYNEQFF. The V call is TRBV28, the J call TRBJ2-1, with 8 nucleotides matching TRBD1. J gave up 2 bases and V 5 bases, and 8 bases lay outside the gene matches. The CDR3 covers 16 residues. In germline, CDR1 is MDHEN, CDR2 SYDVKM.